This T cell receptor (beta chain) was obtained from a study of cytomegalovirus exposure and HLA in healthy donors (dated by TCRdb to 2016 to 2017). Background on the whole study: An earlier analysis of 587 of the donors reported more than 250 Gb of sequence data and 100 million to 140 million unique TCR beta sequences from around 200 million T cells. Across roughly 420 genotyped donors of the cohort, an average of about 240,000 unique TCR beta nucleotide sequences per donor were sequenced, and 15% to 20% of those sequences were non-productive. Along with the approximately 700-subject first cohort, a separate validation cohort of some 130 different subjects was used. In an earlier analysis of roughly 540 of the donors, high-throughput TCR beta sequencing was used to judge whether each TCR beta V gene segment behaved as functional or pseudogenic. The study profiled the T cell repertoires of hundreds of subjects by immunosequencing and related them to cytomegalovirus serostatus. The later analysis used no new phenotypic data to find candidate immune exposures, relying instead on TCR beta sequences and their occurrence across donors. In a later analysis, previously published TCR beta repertoires from 670 or so donors were re-analyzed and high-resolution HLA genotyping was added so that TCR occurrence patterns could be studied. Both class I and class II loci were covered by HLA typing, at four-digit resolution. About 330 gigabases of sequencing data and tens of millions of unique TCR sequences made up an early release that covered nearly 650 HLA-typed donors. The aim of the study was to test whether cataloging public T cell receptors could identify signatures of past pathogen exposure. To predict cytomegalovirus infection status, the study brought together high-throughput TCR immunosequencing, statistical association of individual TCRs with disease status, and machine learning. Of the 350 to 450 genotyped donors, 81% fell in the genetic ancestry cluster associated with self-reported Caucasian donors. About 5 DR-DQ haplotypes were handled as single units for association and clustering, since linkage in the cohort was strong. Every discovery cohort repertoire had been produced on one sequencing platform. Donor age, sex, ethnicity and CMV serostatus were collected together with the repertoire data. In a later genetic analysis, genome-wide SNP genotypes for about 55% of the roughly 700 donors were used, and that subset was treated as a discovery cohort. The number of donors typed differed by locus, with roughly 629-640 for A, B, C, DRB1 and DQB1, 522 for DQA1, 606 for DPA1, and approximately 470 for DPB1. Points the paper makes about the study in general: Some IMGT-functional V segments, including TRBV6-2 and TRBV6-3, could not be told apart with the 87-base-pair reads, so those segments were excluded. The classifier was reported to diagnose cytomegalovirus status with high specificity and sensitivity in both the original cohort and the validation cohort. Because counts were too low, some 17 rarely observed V segments, including chromosome 9 orphons, were left out of the earlier analysis of 587 of the donors. In a later analysis, HLA-associated TCR beta chains showed more clonal expansion and lower generation probabilities than non-associated chains that were equally common. It was suggested by the authors that the approach could potentially be generalized to other disease states and immunological phenotypes. In this cohort, only TCR beta chains were sequenced, and detectable features were limited by the absence of alpha or paired-chain data. A later analysis found that TCR association rates varied across HLA loci, with DRB1 alleles showing the most associated TCRs and HLA-C alleles the fewest. For the cohort, immune exposure information was limited to CMV serostatus. V-gene and J-gene trimming of TCR beta chains was associated with a missense DCLRE1C variant in a later genetic analysis, and the association was replicated in an independent cohort. Assigning TCR associations to individual alleles was difficult when HLA alleles, especially DR and DQ, strongly co-occurred. Broadly in line with IMGT annotations, most TCR beta V segments showed up in productive rearrangements about 87% or about 30% of the time in an earlier analysis of a few hundred of the donors. A cluster of highly shared sequence variants was judged likely to be a technical artifact of the sequencing pipeline. Linkage disequilibrium might explain the correlated functional status among segregating V segments, but an unknown experimental factor could not be ruled out. Presence/absence analyses assumed roughly uniform sequencing depth across donors, an assumption that may not hold. According to a later analysis, parvovirus B19, influenza, CMV and Epstein-Barr virus appeared linked to several top co-occurrence clusters. The study listed 150 to 200 TCR beta chains as associated with cytomegalovirus. A few of the identified cytomegalovirus-associated TCR beta chains were confirmed in vitro to be specific for cytomegalovirus antigens. Because HLA typing was missing for some donors at each locus, association tests included only the typed subset. Most TCR sequences were observed very rarely across donors, whereas some public TCRs were present in many individuals. A further reported finding was that TCR beta sequences accurately predicted the HLA-A and HLA-B alleles for most subjects in the first cohort. In a later analysis, around 17,000 TCR beta sequences were associated with specific HLA alleles at a false discovery rate of 0.05. In a later genetic analysis, fewer N-insertions in productive TCRs were reported among donors in an Asian-associated ancestry cluster than the 666-donor mean. A later analysis found that most CMV-associated TCR beta chains appeared HLA-restricted, with HLA associations seemingly driven largely by CMV exposure.

As encoded in the germline V gene, CDR1 is MNHNS while CDR2 is SASEGT. From the cysteine through the phenylalanine, the CDR3 covers 13 amino acids. The entry retains the CDR3 DNA only, 39 bases that are in frame from base 1. The germline ends are 8 bases apart after V is trimmed by 4 bases and J by 2 bases. The cohort consisted of hundreds of healthy bone marrow donors. At the time of sampling, every cohort member was nominally healthy, though immune exposures that went unrecorded were likely present. The donor was CMV seronegative and belonged to the group of around 350 seronegative cohort members. A peripheral blood sample was collected from each donor, and TCR beta sequencing was performed on peripheral blood mononuclear cells. Genomic DNA was extracted from the blood cell samples with the Qiagen DNeasy Blood Extraction Kit. Library prep was done by the immunoSEQ multiplex PCR assay. For the multiplex PCR, a mixture combining 60 forward primers for TCR Vbeta segments and 13 reverse primers for TCR Jbeta segments was used. Amplification of the CDR3 region of rearranged TCR beta genes was performed with a multiplex PCR assay on genomic DNA. Amplified TCR beta libraries were sequenced as 87-base-pair reads on the Illumina HiSeq System. On the authors' methods: In a later analysis, tens of millions of unique TCR beta chains were counted across the 666 repertoires, and around 10 million of these chains were shared by at least two donors. Raw reads were error-corrected and collapsed into unique sequences by a nearest-neighbor algorithm in which closely related sequences were merged to remove PCR and sequencing errors. CDR3 sequences were aligned to IMGT reference sequences to assign V, D and J gene segments. For a sequence to be retained, a match of at least six nucleotides was required to both a V gene segment and a J gene segment. Rearrangements were classified as productive when the CDR3 lacked stop codons and remained in frame with V and J, and all other rearrangements were classified as non-productive. Following IMGT convention, CDR3 was defined as the stretch from the second conserved V-encoded cysteine to the conserved J-encoded phenylalanine. In an earlier analysis of some 550 of the donors, sequences lacking an unambiguous match to a single V gene segment were excluded. An earlier analysis of approximately 590 of the donors classified V segments as functional when productive rearrangements were above 56.7% and as segregating when the standard deviation between donors was above 5%. To diagnose cytomegalovirus status from the catalog of TCR beta chain sequences, a statistical classification framework was built. In a later analysis, V and J genes were assigned by comparing TCR nucleotide sequences against IMGT/GENE-DB human TR gene sequences. Using the TCRdist pipeline, a later analysis assigned CDR3 sequences along with most-parsimonious VDJ recombination scenarios. In a later analysis, every TCR beta chain was defined by the combination of its CDR3 amino acid sequence and its V-gene family, and reads without a unique V-gene family were dropped. A later analysis removed several hundred highly shared, low-generation-probability nucleotide sequences to deal with suspected cross-contamination and a sequencing artifact. In a later analysis, a clonal expansion index for each public chain was calculated from normalized within-repertoire ranks of inferred template counts. In a later analysis, generation probabilities were computed using a VDJ recombination model fitted to out-of-frame rearrangements, and the results were checked against IGoR. Hypergeometric tests were used in a later analysis to score TCR-TCR, TCR-HLA and TCR-CMV co-occurrence, with a repertoire-size bias correction applied to the TCR pairs. False discovery rates were estimated in a later analysis by permuting HLA or CMV assignments 20 times. In a later analysis, co-occurring TCRs were grouped using DBSCAN, with TCRdist sequence similarity added in when clustering inside HLA-allele-positive subsets. Repertoires with fewer than 30,000 or more than 120,000 public chains were left out of co-occurrence clustering, as were a few repertoires with anomalous nucleotide sharing. TCRdb stores this immuneACCESS table with in-frame sequences only. Part of the clones is absent; in the studies checked, under half of the shortfall reflects unresolved V genes, and no reason is known for the rest. The V and J calls and clone size were taken over from that table, and D and trimming were inferred from the DNA. A total of about 160,000 clones appear in this sample, 78% of them only once. The ten largest clones capture about 1.5% of the sample.

In this sample, this clone turned up once. This clone's antigen is unknown. No much larger clonotype is one base removed from it; base qualities were not supplied. The sequence derives from a male donor in good health and CMV-seronegative. The specimen was PBMCs. Here the chain combines TRBV6-1 and TRBJ1-2; no D segment can be confidently identified. The CDR3 corresponds to CASSAQENYGYTF. The nucleotide sequence is given as TGTGCCAGCAGTGCGCAGGAAAACTATGGCTACACCTTC.